Shown below are 9 T cell receptor beta chains from a single sample sequenced in a study of somatic mutations in cytotoxic T cells in rheumatoid arthritis. Only in-frame clones appear in the TCRdb table, and some are missing; sequencing was by immunoSEQ multiplex PCR. Of approximately 3,200 clones detected, roughly 80% appear once; the ten largest clones hold around 63%. Input material: CD8+ T cells sorted from blood. The receptors were sampled from a man between 35 and 55 years old with rheumatoid arthritis.

The CDR3 DNA is TGTGCCTGGAGTGTACTAGCGGGAGGCCTCCACAATGAGCAGTTCTTC. This translates into CAWSVLAGGLHNEQFF. This sequence joins TRBV30 and TRBJ2-1, with 12 bases aligning to TRBD2. Germline CDR1 GTSNPN, CDR2 SVGIG (reference sequence). The ends lost 0 bases at V and 5 bases at J; junction bases unmatched: 5. The CDR3 is 16 residues long.

The genes are TRBV9 and TRBJ1-1; 7 bases map to TRBD1. The V segment lost 7 bases and the J segment 5 bases; nucleotides outside the gene matches: 11. This CDR3 is built from 14 residues. Germline CDR1 reads SGDLS; CDR2 reads YYNGEE. The CDR3 nucleotides are TGTGCCAGCTCAACCCCAGGGGGAGGTACTGAAGCTTTCTTT. The encoded protein is CASSTPGGGTEAFF.

The chain uses TRBV19 and TRBJ2-3, with 10 nucleotides matching TRBD2. The V and J ends lost 5 bases and 6 bases, in that order; junction bases with no gene match: 8. Germline V lookup: CDR1 LNHDA, CDR2 SQIVND (reference sequence). The CDR3 is made up of 15 amino acids. The chain's CDR3 is CASSLASGRVDTQYF. The CDR3 DNA follows: TGTGCCAGTAGTTTGGCTAGCGGGAGAGTCGATACGCAGTATTTT.

The chain uses TRBV18 and TRBJ2-7, with a weak D call TRBD1 (6 bases). CDR3 length equals 12 residues. Germline values: CDR1 KGHSH, CDR2 LQKENI. V was cut by 6 bases and J by 4 bases, with 10 bases left in between. The CDR3 spells CASSPDSYEQYF. In DNA, the CDR3 is TGTGCCAGCTCTCCGGACAGTTACGAGCAGTACTTC.

V is TRBV5-6 and J is TRBJ2-3; 14 positions match TRBD2. The CDR3 length is 18 residues. CDR1 SGHDT and CDR2 YYEEEE come from the germline V gene. Trimming at V came to 4 bases and at J to 3 bases, leaving 10 bases not matched to a gene. CDR3 residues: CASSGIGTSGRLTDTQYF. The CDR3 DNA reads TGTGCCAGCAGCGGAATAGGGACTAGCGGGAGACTAACAGATACGCAGTATTTT. The variable domain in full, with the rest retrieved from reference TRBV5-6 and TRBJ2-3, is DAGVTQSPTHLIKTRGQQVTLRCSPKSGHDTVSWYQQALGQGPQFIFQYYEEEERQRGNFPDRFSGHQFPNYSSELNVNALLLGDSALYLCASSGIGTSGRLTDTQYFGPGTRLTVL.

The chain carries TRBV7-2 and TRBJ2-3; 8 positions match TRBD2. This CDR3 is 16 amino acids long. The V segment lost 5 bases and the J segment 1 base; nucleotides outside the gene matches: 8. Per germline, CDR1 SGHTA and CDR2 FQGNSA. CDR3 region: CASSHSGTPGTDTQYF. The CDR3, as DNA: TGTGCCAGCAGCCATAGCGGGACCCCTGGCACAGATACGCAGTATTTT.

The rearrangement joins TRBV6-1 to TRBJ2-3, with D perhaps TRBD2 (5 bases). The CDR3 contains 15 residues. V lost 3 bases and J 6 bases, leaving 16 bases between the germline ends. Germline values: CDR1 MNHNS, CDR2 SASEGT. This CDR3 reads CASSESTGSADTQYF. In nucleotides, the CDR3 is TGTGCCAGCAGTGAGTCCACGGGGTCGGCGGATACGCAGTATTTT.

This sequence joins TRBV9 and TRBJ2-1; D might be TRBD2 (6 bases). Trimming took 3 bases from V and 0 from J, leaving 10 bases between them. The CDR3 contains 15 residues. Germline-derived CDR1 and CDR2 are SGDLS and YYNGEE. The CDR3 nucleotides read TGTGCCAGCAGCGAAGTCGGGAGCTCCTACAATGAGCAGTTCTTC. Encoded protein: CASSEVGSSYNEQFF. Drawing the rest from reference TRBV9 and TRBJ2-1, the complete variable domain is DSGVTQTPKHLITATGQRVTLRCSPRSGDLSVYWYQQSLDQGLQFLIQYYNGEERAKGNILERFSAQQFPDLHSELNLSSLELGDSALYFCASSEVGSSYNEQFFGPGTRLTVL.

The V and J genes are TRBV10-3 and TRBJ2-5, with 7 bases identical to TRBD2. CDR1 ENHRY and CDR2 SYGVKD come from the germline V gene. V was pared by 4 bases and J by 2 bases, with 4 bases of the junction left unmatched. The CDR3 has 14 amino acids. The CDR3 loop is CAISVGGVQETQYF. The DNA for the CDR3 is TGTGCCATCAGTGTTGGGGGGGTACAAGAGACCCAGTACTTC.